This paragraph covers one T cell receptor (beta chain) sequence. Original data processing: Amplification of reference gene primers was used by the study to estimate nucleated cell counts. TCRdb's copy holds only in-frame clones and misses some; the assay was immunoSEQ multiplex PCR. V, J and clone size are taken as reported in that table, and D and trimming were inferred from the DNA itself. Of roughly 80,000 clones listed, about 76% are singletons. This specimen comes from a study of blood T cell repertoires in COVID-19. Background on the study: From T cells, B-cell-depleted T cells, or PBMCs came the material, which was cDNA or gDNA.

The source of this sequence is an elderly man with acute or convalescent COVID-19. Sequencing was done on a sample of peripheral blood.

CDR3 sequence: CASRTGPSSYEQYF. The CDR3 nucleotides read TGTGCCAGTAGGACAGGCCCGAGCTCCTACGAGCAGTACTTC. The chain has TRBV19 and TRBJ2-7; D might be TRBD1 (6 bases). Germline assignment: CDR1 LNHDA and CDR2 SQIVND (reference sequence). The CDR3 sequence is 14 residues long. Trimming left V 6 bases short and J 0 bases short, with 12 bases between.